A selection of T cell receptor beta chains follows, all from one sample in a study of blood T cell repertoires in COVID-19. The assay was immunoSEQ multiplex PCR, and TCRdb's table has in-frame clones only and misses some. Here the sample spans 400,000 to 550,000 clones, about 85% being singletons. The sample was PBMCs or T cells enriched from blood (not recorded which). The receptors come from a woman between 18 and 30 years old with acute COVID-19. CDR3s include the opening cysteine and the closing phenylalanine or tryptophan. Fields, in order: D gene, V gene, clone size, J gene, CDR3 length, CDR3 protein, CDR3 DNA. A D gene is named only where the DNA matches it firmly. Part of the rows lack a size; the others show once, few, many or a class for expanded clones.

TRBD2,TRBV9,few,TRBJ2-7,16,CASSVEGGGSSYEQYF,TGTGCCAGCAGCGTAGAGGGCGGGGGAAGCTCCTACGAGCAGTACTTC
TRBD1,TRBV3-1/TRBV3-2,NA,TRBJ1-1,15,CASSQGGQMNTEAFF,TGTGCCAGCAGCCAAGGGGGACAGATGAACACTGAAGCTTTCTTT
TRBD1,TRBV3-1/TRBV3-2,few,TRBJ2-2,13,CASTIRGLGELFF,TGTGCCAGCACAATCAGGGGGTTGGGGGAGCTGTTTTTT
TRBD2,TRBV12-5,NA,TRBJ2-3,18,CASGLKAGGGTSTDTQYF,TGTGCTAGTGGTTTAAAAGCGGGAGGTGGGACTAGCACAGATACGCAGTATTTT
NA,TRBV3-1/TRBV3-2,once,TRBJ1-2,14,CASSQDSGQRGYTF,TGTGCCAGCAGCCAAGATTCTGGACAGAGGGGCTACACCTTC
TRBD1,TRBV2,few,TRBJ1-2,15,CASTMKGQGPYGYTF,TGTGCCAGCACAATGAAGGGACAGGGACCATATGGCTACACCTTC
NA,TRBV3-1/TRBV3-2,NA,TRBJ1-5,14,CASSQRGGNQPQHF,TGTGCCAGCAGCCAAAGGGGAGGGAATCAGCCCCAGCATTTT
TRBD2,TRBV19,NA,TRBJ2-3,17,CASSMGRSGAFTDTQYF,TGTGCCAGTAGTATGGGGCGGAGCGGGGCCTTCACAGATACGCAGTATTTT
TRBD1,TRBV29-1,NA,TRBJ1-1,15,CSVWVWGQDNTEAFF,TGCAGCGTTTGGGTTTGGGGACAGGACAACACTGAAGCTTTCTTT
TRBD2,TRBV18,few,TRBJ2-7,14,CASSPGLGTYEQYF,TGTGCCAGCTCCCCGGGACTAGGTACCTACGAGCAGTACTTC
NA,TRBV30,NA,TRBJ2-3,16,CAWSAEEFGATDTQYF,TGTGCCTGGAGTGCCGAGGAATTTGGGGCCACAGATACGCAGTATTTT
TRBD1,TRBV6-5,NA,TRBJ1-2,15,CASRIGTGANYGYTF,TGTGCCAGCAGAATCGGGACAGGCGCTAACTATGGCTACACCTTC
TRBD1,TRBV27,NA,TRBJ2-2,16,CASSFNRGVSTGELFF,TGTGCCAGCAGTTTCAACAGGGGAGTGTCAACCGGGGAGCTGTTTTTT
TRBD1,TRBV11-3,NA,TRBJ1-1,13,CASSLGQGRKAFF,TGTGCCAGCAGCTTGGGACAGGGAAGGAAAGCTTTCTTT
NA,TRBV14,NA,TRBJ2-3,15,CASSQREWYADTQYF,TGTGCCAGCAGCCAAAGGGAGTGGTATGCAGATACGCAGTATTTT
TRBD1,TRBV19,NA,TRBJ1-6,13,CASRDRVDSPLHF,TGTGCCAGTAGAGACAGGGTGGATTCACCCCTCCACTTT
NA,TRBV19,NA,TRBJ2-7,11,CASSIGHEQYF,TGTGCCAGTAGTATAGGGCACGAGCAGTACTTC
NA,TRBV9,once,TRBJ1-3,15,CASSSILSSGNTIYF,TGTGCCAGCAGCTCCATCCTTAGCTCTGGAAACACCATATATTTT
TRBD2,TRBV24-1,NA,TRBJ2-3,15,CATSDLAGDTDTQYF,TGTGCCACCAGTGATCTAGCGGGAGACACAGATACGCAGTATTTT
NA,TRBV24-1,NA,TRBJ2-2,15,CATSGRTPNTGELFF,TGTGCCACCAGTGGAAGGACTCCGAACACCGGGGAGCTGTTTTTT
NA,TRBV10-3,NA,TRBJ2-2,13,CAISSSGTGELFF,TGTGCCATCAGTTCCTCAGGGACCGGGGAGCTGTTTTTT
TRBD1,TRBV30,NA,TRBJ2-4,15,CASTETGSVENIQYF,TGTGCCTCAACCGAGACAGGGTCGGTTGAAAACATTCAGTACTTC
NA,TRBV12-5,NA,TRBJ2-7,15,CASAFGQGLTYEQYF,TGTGCTAGTGCTTTTGGGCAGGGGCTTACCTACGAGCAGTACTTC
NA,TRBV6-1,NA,TRBJ1-5,14,CASSEGGGNQPQHF,TGTGCCAGCAGTGAGGGGGGTGGCAATCAGCCCCAGCATTTT
TRBD1,TRBV13,NA,TRBJ2-7,16,CASSLPGGTGAHEQYF,TGTGCCAGCAGCTTACCCGGCGGGACAGGGGCCCACGAGCAGTACTTC
NA,TRBV6-5,NA,TRBJ1-1,16,CASSYGSGGRNTEAFF,TGTGCCAGCAGTTACGGATCGGGGGGGCGGAACACTGAAGCTTTCTTT
TRBD1,TRBV10-3,few,TRBJ1-2,17,CAISGPIGQGKGYGYTF,TGTGCCATCAGTGGGCCCATAGGACAGGGGAAAGGGTATGGCTACACCTTC
TRBD1,TRBV4-3,NA,TRBJ2-7,15,CASSQGLTGEYEQYF,TGCGCCAGCAGCCAAGGTTTGACAGGGGAGTACGAGCAGTACTTC
NA,TRBV7-2,NA,TRBJ2-7,15,CASSSADLPLYEQYF,TGTGCCAGCAGCTCAGCGGACTTACCCCTCTACGAGCAGTACTTC
NA,TRBV19,NA,TRBJ2-5,13,CASSQGGGETQYF,TGTGCCAGTAGTCAGGGAGGCGGGGAGACCCAGTACTTC
NA,TRBV7-9,NA,TRBJ2-7,14,CATDQDLRADEQYF,TGTGCCACCGACCAAGACCTCAGGGCCGACGAGCAGTACTTC
NA,TRBV10-2,NA,TRBJ2-2,15,CASTGGTVNTGELFF,TGCGCCAGCACTGGCGGGACGGTGAACACCGGGGAGCTGTTTTTT
NA,TRBV10-3,NA,TRBJ2-3,11,CATGVRDTQYF,TGTGCCACCGGTGTGCGTGATACGCAGTATTTT
NA,TRBV6-5,NA,TRBJ2-7,11,CASKLHHEQYF,TGTGCCAGCAAACTCCACCACGAGCAGTACTTC
NA,TRBV4-3,NA,TRBJ2-1,15,CASSQDMTVHGEQFF,TGCGCCAGCAGCCAAGATATGACAGTTCATGGGGAGCAGTTCTTC
NA,TRBV12-3/TRBV12-4,NA,TRBJ2-3,10,CASIGDTQYF,TGTGCCAGCATCGGGGATACGCAGTATTTT
NA,TRBV6-2/TRBV6-3,NA,TRBJ2-7,15,CASSYAPDRAGEQYF,TGTGCCAGCAGTTACGCCCCGGACCGGGCGGGAGAGCAGTACTTC
TRBD1,TRBV19,NA,TRBJ2-5,14,CASSSTGGGWTQYF,TGTGCCAGTAGTTCCACAGGGGGCGGTTGGACCCAGTACTTC
TRBD1,TRBV5-5,NA,TRBJ2-6,18,CASSWTGPLNSGANVLTF,TGTGCCAGCAGCTGGACAGGGCCCTTGAACTCTGGGGCCAACGTCCTGACTTTC
TRBD1,TRBV6-6,NA,TRBJ1-4,14,CASINRGTNEKLFF,TGTGCCAGCATAAACAGGGGAACTAATGAAAAACTGTTTTTT
NA,TRBV4-1,NA,TRBJ2-3,15,CASAQKTPEPFGQYF,TGCGCCAGCGCCCAAAAAACCCCGGAGCCCTTCGGGCAGTATTTT
TRBD2,TRBV12-5,once,TRBJ2-1,16,CASGLYLAGAHNEQFF,TGTGCTAGTGGTTTGTATCTAGCGGGGGCGCACAATGAGCAGTTCTTC
TRBD2,TRBV29-1,few,TRBJ2-1,11,CSGAGPNEQFF,TGCAGCGGAGCGGGGCCCAATGAGCAGTTCTTC
TRBD1,TRBV6-1,NA,TRBJ2-7,15,CASSEAGTGLYEQYF,TGTGCCAGCAGTGAAGCGGGGACAGGGTTGTACGAGCAGTACTTC
NA,TRBV11-2,once,TRBJ1-3,15,CASSAWTVSGNTIYF,TGTGCCAGCAGCGCGTGGACAGTATCTGGAAACACCATATATTTT
NA,TRBV25-1,NA,TRBJ2-1,14,CASSSGRVYNEQFF,TGTGCCAGCAGTTCTGGCAGGGTCTACAATGAGCAGTTCTTC
NA,TRBV19,NA,TRBJ1-2,15,CASSPWTAPNYGYTF,TGTGCCAGTAGTCCATGGACAGCGCCTAACTATGGCTACACCTTC
NA,TRBV15,NA,TRBJ2-5,17,CATSRDPMTAYQETQYF,TGTGCCACCAGCAGAGATCCCATGACAGCATACCAAGAGACCCAGTACTTC
NA,TRBV5-6,NA,TRBJ2-7,14,CASSGGGSGYEQYF,TGTGCCAGCAGCGGTGGGGGGTCTGGCTACGAGCAGTACTTC
TRBD2,TRBV6-5,NA,TRBJ2-7,13,CAIGLVGSYEQYF,TGTGCCATCGGACTAGTGGGTTCCTACGAGCAGTACTTC
NA,TRBV18,NA,TRBJ2-1,13,CASSPPSVNEQFF,TGTGCCAGCTCACCACCGTCCGTAAATGAGCAGTTCTTC
TRBD1,TRBV12-3/TRBV12-4,NA,TRBJ1-5,13,CASSQGAGQPQHF,TGTGCCAGCAGTCAGGGGGCAGGTCAGCCCCAGCATTTT
TRBD1,TRBV9,NA,TRBJ1-4,14,CASSSDRGGEKLFF,TGTGCCAGCAGCTCAGACAGGGGTGGGGAAAAACTGTTTTTT
NA,TRBV9,NA,TRBJ1-6,14,CASSVDEYNSPLHF,TGTGCCAGCAGCGTAGATGAGTATAATTCACCCCTCCACTTT
TRBD2,TRBV18,NA,TRBJ2-1,15,CASSTTSGPYNEQFF,TGTGCCAGCTCAACGACTAGCGGACCCTACAATGAGCAGTTCTTC